The 21 T cell receptor beta chains in this list originate from one sample, sequenced in a study of cytomegalovirus exposure and HLA in healthy donors. PCR was performed using 60 Vbeta and 13 Jbeta primers. The method was immunoSEQ multiplex PCR; TCRdb's version includes in-frame clones alone and lacks a portion of them. In the table there are 150,000 to 200,000 clones, 75% to 85% of which are singletons. Source material: PBMCs. The receptors originated from a woman between 18 and 29 years old in good health and CMV-seropositive.

The chain is built from TRBV29-1 and TRBJ2-7; 8 nucleotides align to TRBD1. The CDR3 covers 11 residues. J was trimmed by 4 bases and V by 7 bases; bases with no gene match: 3. Germline V gene sequence: CDR1 SQVTM, CDR2 ANQGSEA. The CDR3 is CSARQGYEQYV. The DNA for the CDR3 is TGCAGCGCGAGACAGGGGTACGAGCAGTACGTC.

V gene TRBV19 combines with J gene TRBJ1-3; D is perhaps TRBD1 (6 bases). V was clipped by 5 bases and J by 2 bases, with 10 bases between them. Germline V gene data show CDR1 as LNHDA and CDR2 as SQIVND (reference sequence). The CDR3 contains 14 residues. CDR3 loop: CASSFQGTGNTIYF. Here the CDR3 DNA reads TGTGCCAGTAGTTTTCAGGGGACTGGAAACACCATATATTTT.

The V and J genes are TRBV2 and TRBJ2-1; TRBD2 matches at 8 bases. This CDR3 contains 13 residues. From germline, CDR1 is SNHLY and CDR2 FYNNEI. V shed 7 bases, J shed 13 bases, and the junction held 12 bases outside the gene matches. The DNA of the CDR3 is TGTGCCAGCACCCCCCCTAAGCGGGGGCCCCAGTTCTTC. Amino acid sequence: CASTPPKRGPQFF.

This clone turned up a few times. The chain has TRBV27 and TRBJ1-5; D call uncertain. CDR1 MNHEY and CDR2 SMNVEV come from the germline V gene (reference sequence). This CDR3 spans 14 amino acids. V was cut by 5 bases and J by 0 bases, with 8 bases left in between. The CDR3 nucleotides read TGTGCCAGCAGTGCGGATTATAGCAATCAGCCCCAGCATTTT. The encoded protein is CASSADYSNQPQHF.

This sequence joins TRBV7-9 and TRBJ1-4; no firm D call. CDR1 is SEHNR, CDR2 FQNEAQ, per germline (reference sequence). The V and J ends lost 4 bases and 8 bases respectively, with 11 bases between them. The CDR3 has 13 residues. The CDR3 sequence: CASSSNVREKLFF. The CDR3 region has the DNA TGTGCCAGCAGCTCCAATGTGCGCGAAAAACTGTTTTTT.

This rearrangement joins TRBV28 to TRBJ1-5; a weak D match, TRBD1 (5 bases). This CDR3 is 14 amino acids long. From germline, CDR1 is MDHEN and CDR2 SYDVKM. V was clipped by 5 bases and J by 5 bases, with 13 bases between them. CDR3 in amino acids: CASSPGTGYQPQHF. The DNA of the CDR3 is TGTGCCAGCAGTCCCGGAACAGGATATCAGCCCCAGCATTTT.

This clone was observed a few times. The rearrangement uses TRBV7-6 and TRBJ1-1, with 7 bases aligning to TRBD1. The CDR3 spans 14 residues. Germline CDR1 SGHVS, CDR2 FNYEAQ. With V trimmed by 3 bases and J by 3 bases, 4 bases remained unmatched. CDR3 region: CASSLGQLDTEAFF. The CDR3 bases are TGTGCCAGCAGCTTGGGACAGCTAGACACTGAAGCTTTCTTT. Full variable domain (remainder filled in from reference TRBV7-6 and TRBJ1-1): GAGVSQSPRYKVTKRGQDVALRCDPISGHVSLYWYRQALGQGPEFLTYFNYEAQQDKSGLPNDRFSAERPEGSISTLTIQRTEQRDSAMYRCASSLGQLDTEAFFGQGTRLTVV.

There are a few counts of this clone. The rearrangement links TRBV7-2 to TRBJ2-3; possibly TRBD2 for D (6 bases). The germline V and J ends were trimmed by 5 bases and 8 bases, with 26 bases remaining between them. The CDR3 is 17 amino acids. Germline V gives CDR1 SGHTA, CDR2 FQGNSA. As DNA, the CDR3 is TGTGCCAGCAGCCCGATAGAGGCTGGGCAGGGAGGTGGTACGCAGTATTTT. It is translated as CASSPIEAGQGGGTQYF.

The chain links TRBV29-1 to TRBJ1-2; 8 nucleotides agree with TRBD1. V lost 7 bases, J lost 5 bases, and 9 bases stayed unmatched. The V gene's germline CDR1 is SQVTM and CDR2 ANQGSEA. The CDR3 runs to 13 residues. The CDR3 DNA reads TGCAGCGCTGACAGGGGCTCCATGTATGGCTACACCTTC. It yields the protein CSADRGSMYGYTF.

This clone showed up just a few times. This chain uses TRBV6-4 with TRBJ1-6, with D possibly matching TRBD1 (5 bases). V lost 4 bases to trimming and J lost 10 bases, with 11 bases between them. The CDR3 extends over 13 amino acids. Germline V CDR1 and CDR2: MRHNA, SNTAGT. The DNA of the CDR3 is TGTGCCAGCAGTGCAGGGTTAGGCTCACCCCTCCACTTT. Its protein is CASSAGLGSPLHF.

The chain recombines TRBV6-5 with TRBJ1-2, with D hard to call. CDR1 and CDR2 from the germline V gene are MNHEY and SVGAGI. This CDR3 region has 12 residues. V gave up 3 bases and J gave up 5 bases, with 7 bases separating them. The CDR3 DNA is TGTGCCAGCAGTTATGGCCAGTATGGCTACACCTTC. It encodes CASSYGQYGYTF.

The V gene is TRBV9, the J gene TRBJ2-3; TRBD2 matches 8 bases. CDR3 length equals 15 residues. The V gene's germline CDR1 is SGDLS and CDR2 YYNGEE. Losses at the gene ends were 1 base for V and 3 bases for J; bases not matched to a gene: 4. CDR3 DNA: TGTGCCAGCAGCGTATCGCGGGGGGTGACAGATACGCAGTATTTT. As protein: CASSVSRGVTDTQYF.

V usage is TRBV6-6 and J usage is TRBJ2-5, with D possibly TRBD2 on 6 matching bases. CDR3 length equals 15 residues. The germline CDR1 and CDR2 sequences are MNHNY and SVGAGI (reference sequence). The V end lost 6 bases, the J end lost 5 bases, and 19 bases lay between the germline ends. CDR3 DNA sequence: TGTGCCAGCAGCCCTGAAAGGGGACGGGAGGAGACCCAGTACTTC. Translation: CASSPERGREETQYF.

The J gene is TRBJ2-7, the V gene TRBV6-1; 8 bases map to TRBD1. Per the germline V gene, CDR1 is MNHNS and CDR2 is SASEGT. The CDR3 loop spans 13 amino acids. The V and J ends lost 6 bases and 4 bases, in that order; junction bases with no gene match: 5. CDR3 DNA sequence: TGTGCCAGCAGCCAGGGGGCAGGGTACGAGCAGTACGTC. It encodes CASSQGAGYEQYV.

This rearrangement joins TRBV14 to TRBJ2-2; D not resolved. The CDR3 is 15 residues long. Germline V gene lookup returns CDR1 SGHDN and CDR2 FVKESK. V was trimmed by 0 bases and J by 6 bases, leaving 11 bases between them. CDR3 amino acids: CASSQELWLPGELFF. The CDR3 DNA reads as TGTGCCAGCAGCCAAGAATTATGGCTCCCCGGGGAGCTGTTTTTT.

This chain uses TRBV19 with TRBJ2-5; TRBD2 aligns across 15 bases. The CDR3 has 18 residues. V lost 3 bases and J lost 4; bases outside the gene matches: 9. The germline V gene has CDR1 LNHDA and CDR2 SQIVND (reference sequence). CDR3 nucleotide sequence: TGTGCCAGTAGTATTAGGGGACTAGCGGGGGGCCTTGGAGAGACCCAGTACTTC. Translating it yields CASSIRGLAGGLGETQYF.

This chain joins TRBV6-1 and TRBJ1-2, with TRBD1 matching 7 bases. Trimming removed 8 bases from V and 2 bases from J; junction bases left unmatched: 11. From germline, CDR1 is MNHNS and CDR2 SASEGT. The CDR3 contains 15 residues. The CDR3 region is CASLRGGGGNYGYTF. CDR3 DNA sequence: TGTGCCAGCCTCCGAGGAGGGGGCGGAAACTATGGCTACACCTTC.

V usage is TRBV19 and J usage is TRBJ2-3, with TRBD1 matching 8 bases. The CDR3 has 15 residues. J gave up 4 bases and V 6 bases, and 9 bases lay outside the gene matches. Germline V gene sequence: CDR1 LNHDA, CDR2 SQIVND (reference sequence). The CDR3 nucleotides are TGTGCCAGTAGGCCTCGGCAGGGGGCTGCAGATACGCAGTATTTT. Its translation is CASRPRQGAADTQYF.

The chain employs TRBV19 and TRBJ2-3; the D gene is possibly TRBD2 (8 bases). Germline V CDR1 and CDR2: LNHDA, SQIVND (reference sequence). The CDR3 length is 14 residues. Trimming removed 10 bases at V and 4 bases at J, with 18 bases between. CDR3 protein: CATSGLGGADTQYF. The CDR3, as DNA: TGTGCCACCTCGGGACTAGGGGGCGCAGATACGCAGTATTTT.

The chain employs TRBV19 and TRBJ2-5; the match to TRBD2 covers 15 bases. The germline CDR1 and CDR2 sequences are LNHDA and SQIVND (reference sequence). V lost 2 bases, J lost 1 base, and 2 bases stayed unmatched. There are 17 residues in the CDR3. CDR3 protein: CASSIRGLAGGQETQYF. The CDR3 coding sequence is TGTGCCAGTAGTATAAGGGGACTAGCGGGGGGCCAAGAGACCCAGTACTTC.

This chain uses TRBV12-5 with TRBJ1-1; possible D gene TRBD1, 5 bases. The CDR3 is 14 amino acids. CDR1 is LGHNT and CDR2 is FRNRAP in the germline V gene. V was shortened by 3 bases and J by 3 bases, with 11 bases between the two germline ends. CDR3 nucleotide sequence: TGTGCTAGTGGTTTTGGCCAGGGATACACTGAAGCTTTCTTT. Its translation is CASGFGQGYTEAFF.